The sequence of this TCR beta chain was determined in a study of control samples from healthy donors and cancer patients. TCRdb's copy holds only in-frame clones and misses some; the assay was immunoSEQ multiplex PCR. The sample includes about 18,000 clones, around four fifths of them seen just once. Losses at the gene ends were 7 bases for V and 6 bases for J; bases not matched to a gene: 17. CDR1 is MDHEN and CDR2 is SYDVKM in the germline V gene. The CDR3 extends over 16 amino acids. The source material was PBMCs. V is TRBV28 and J is TRBJ1-2; 7 nucleotides match TRBD1. The sequence was obtained from a woman between 70 and 85 years old with lung cancer. CDR3 sequence: CASKTGARGPSNGYTF. The CDR3, as DNA: TGTGCCAGCAAAACAGGGGCCCGAGGGCCCTCCAATGGCTACACCTTC.